This T cell receptor beta chain was recorded in a study of T-cell memory formation after mild COVID-19. Researchers used 5'RACE with constant-segment primers to make TCR alpha and TCR beta cDNA libraries that carry sample barcodes and UMIs. Using its own MiXCR run on the 5' RACE reads, TCRdb lists one record per CDR3 protein. This sample has about 140,000 distinct CDR3 sequences, with 13% to 15% found just once. Germline CDR1 reads LGHDT; CDR2 reads YNNKEL (reference sequence). V was clipped by 0 bases and J by 13 bases, with 16 bases between them. The CDR3 is 14 residues long. This clonotype originated in an adult woman who had mild COVID-19 (a few samples of this study predate the infection). Cell type and time point are not known. J is TRBJ2-1 and V is TRBV3-1; D is ambiguous. The material sequenced was PBMCs or a T cell subset sorted from them (not recorded which). The CDR3 DNA follows: TGTGCCAGCAGCCAAGATGCCCCTTCAGGCATTCAGTTCTTC. Protein sequence: CASSQDAPSGIQFF.